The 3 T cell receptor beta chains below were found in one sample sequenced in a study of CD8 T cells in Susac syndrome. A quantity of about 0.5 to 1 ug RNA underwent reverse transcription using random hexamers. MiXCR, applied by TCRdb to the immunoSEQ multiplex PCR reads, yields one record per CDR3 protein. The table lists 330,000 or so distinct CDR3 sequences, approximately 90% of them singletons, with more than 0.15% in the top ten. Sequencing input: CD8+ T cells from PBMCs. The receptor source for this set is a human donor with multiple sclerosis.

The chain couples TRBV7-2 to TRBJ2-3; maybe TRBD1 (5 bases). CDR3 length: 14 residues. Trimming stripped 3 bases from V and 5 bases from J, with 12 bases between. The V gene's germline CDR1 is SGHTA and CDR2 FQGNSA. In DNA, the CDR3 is TGTGCCAGCAGCTTGTTAGGGGCGGTAGATACGCAGTATTTT. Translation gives CASSLLGAVDTQYF.

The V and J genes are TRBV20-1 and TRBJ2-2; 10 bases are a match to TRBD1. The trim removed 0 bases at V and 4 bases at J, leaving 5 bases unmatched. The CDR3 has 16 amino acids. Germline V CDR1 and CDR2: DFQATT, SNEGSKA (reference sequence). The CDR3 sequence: CSARDKDRGFTGELFF. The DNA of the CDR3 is TGCAGTGCTAGAGATAAGGACAGGGGGTTCACCGGGGAGCTGTTTTTT.

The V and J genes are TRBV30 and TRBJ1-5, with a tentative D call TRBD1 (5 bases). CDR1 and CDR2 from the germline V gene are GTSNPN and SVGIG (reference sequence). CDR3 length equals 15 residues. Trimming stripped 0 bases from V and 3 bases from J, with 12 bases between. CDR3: CAWSVGASSNQPQHF. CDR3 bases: TGTGCCTGGAGTGTAGGGGCCAGCTCCAATCAGCCCCAGCATTTT.